These T cell receptor beta chains were read from a single sample in a study of blood T cell repertoires in COVID-19. Using immunoSEQ multiplex PCR, the repertoire was profiled, and TCRdb retains in-frame clones only, with some absent. The sample has fewer than 500,000 clones, around 87% seen once. The material sequenced was PBMCs or T cells enriched from blood (not recorded which). These receptors all come from a man between 25 and 39 years old who had recovered from COVID-19. The CDR3 runs from the conserved cysteine through the conserved F or W. Each record gives: V gene, clone size, J gene, D gene, CDR3 protein, CDR3 DNA. D genes are given only for firm matches. Clone size is stated in some rows and not others, as once, few, many or a class when expanded.

V: TRBV5-1
size: .
J: TRBJ2-3
D: TRBD2
CDR3: CASSFGAGGLTDTQYF
DNA: TGCGCCAGCAGCTTCGGAGCGGGGGGGCTGACAGATACGCAGTATTTT

V: TRBV4-3
size: .
J: TRBJ2-3
D: .
CDR3: CASSQDPGGLYSTDTQYF
DNA: TGCGCCAGCAGCCAAGATCCTGGAGGTCTTTATAGCACAGATACGCAGTATTTT

V: TRBV21-1
size: .
J: TRBJ1-2
D: .
CDR3: CASSKAGQGAPVYGYTF
DNA: TGTGCCAGCAGCAAAGCAGGGCAGGGGGCCCCCGTCTATGGCTACACCTTC

V: TRBV7-8
size: once
J: TRBJ1-6
D: .
CDR3: CASSSGVDSLYNSPLHF
DNA: TGTGCCAGCAGCTCAGGGGTGGACAGCCTCTATAATTCACCCCTCCACTTT

V: TRBV29-1
size: .
J: TRBJ2-7
D: .
CDR3: CSVTTGIAYEQYF
DNA: TGCAGCGTGACAACCGGGATAGCCTACGAGCAGTACTTC

V: TRBV11-3
size: .
J: TRBJ2-7
D: TRBD1
CDR3: CASSLGLGTGDFRQYF
DNA: TGTGCCAGCAGCTTAGGGCTCGGGACAGGGGATTTTCGGCAGTACTTC

V: TRBV18
size: .
J: TRBJ1-2
D: TRBD1
CDR3: CASSPGQGGGYGYTF
DNA: TGTGCCAGCTCACCAGGTCAAGGGGGCGGCTATGGCTACACCTTC

V: TRBV6-5
size: .
J: TRBJ2-7
D: TRBD1
CDR3: CASSLGTGTYEQYF
DNA: TGTGCCAGCAGTCTTGGGACAGGGACCTACGAGCAGTACTTC

V: TRBV5-1
size: once
J: TRBJ2-1
D: TRBD2
CDR3: CASSLAPLAGGPYNEQFF
DNA: TGCGCCAGCAGCTTGGCCCCCCTAGCGGGGGGGCCCTACAATGAGCAGTTCTTC

V: TRBV7-3
size: .
J: TRBJ2-5
D: .
CDR3: CASSLTQGRGETQYF
DNA: TGTGCCAGCAGCTTAACTCAGGGGCGCGGGGAGACCCAGTACTTC

V: TRBV5-1
size: .
J: TRBJ2-3
D: .
CDR3: CASSPRGAYTDTQYF
DNA: TGCGCCAGCAGCCCCCGGGGGGCCTACACAGATACGCAGTATTTT

V: TRBV19
size: few
J: TRBJ1-4
D: .
CDR3: CASSEGEKLFF
DNA: TGTGCCAGTAGTGAGGGAGAAAAACTGTTTTTT

V: TRBV6-6
size: .
J: TRBJ1-3
D: .
CDR3: CASSPDTFSGNTIYF
DNA: TGTGCCAGCAGCCCCGACACCTTCTCTGGAAACACCATATATTTT

V: TRBV2
size: .
J: TRBJ1-2
D: TRBD1
CDR3: CASSEYGDSRDYGYTF
DNA: TGTGCCAGCAGTGAATATGGGGACAGTCGTGACTATGGCTACACCTTC

V: TRBV5-1
size: .
J: TRBJ2-7
D: .
CDR3: CASSSSMTGSYEQYF
DNA: TGCGCCAGCAGCTCCTCTATGACGGGCTCCTACGAGCAGTACTTC

V: TRBV23-1
size: .
J: TRBJ1-2
D: .
CDR3: CASSLTFTNYGYTF
DNA: TGCGCCAGCAGTCTGACATTTACTAACTATGGCTACACCTTC

V: TRBV27
size: .
J: TRBJ1-5
D: TRBD1
CDR3: CASSLTQGANQPQHF
DNA: TGTGCCAGCAGCTTAACTCAGGGGGCCAATCAGCCCCAGCATTTT

V: TRBV5-6
size: .
J: TRBJ2-7
D: .
CDR3: CASSLDRAEQYF
DNA: TGTGCCAGCAGCTTGGACAGGGCCGAGCAGTACTTC

V: TRBV7-9
size: .
J: TRBJ2-1
D: TRBD2
CDR3: CASSLVVAGAGNEQFF
DNA: TGTGCCAGCAGCTTAGTAGTAGCGGGGGCTGGGAATGAGCAGTTCTTC

V: TRBV5-1
size: .
J: TRBJ1-5
D: .
CDR3: CASSDGYSNQPQHF
DNA: TGCGCCAGCAGTGACGGGTATAGCAATCAGCCCCAGCATTTT

V: TRBV18
size: .
J: TRBJ2-5
D: TRBD1
CDR3: CASSPGTGVQTQYF
DNA: TGTGCCAGCTCGCCCGGGACAGGGGTGCAGACCCAGTACTTC

V: TRBV19
size: .
J: TRBJ1-5
D: .
CDR3: CASSVVNLYSNQPQHF
DNA: TGTGCCAGTAGTGTAGTTAACCTATATAGCAATCAGCCCCAGCATTTT

V: TRBV25-1
size: .
J: TRBJ1-4
D: .
CDR3: CASSHRSLNEKLFF
DNA: TGTGCCAGCAGTCATCGGTCTCTTAATGAAAAACTGTTTTTT

V: TRBV6-1
size: once
J: TRBJ1-2
D: TRBD1
CDR3: CATQGNYGYTF
DNA: TGTGCCACACAGGGGAACTATGGCTACACCTTC

V: TRBV14
size: .
J: TRBJ1-4
D: .
CDR3: CASSQEPGGREKLFF
DNA: TGTGCCAGCAGCCAAGAACCGGGGGGCCGTGAAAAACTGTTTTTT

V: TRBV9
size: once
J: TRBJ1-3
D: .
CDR3: CASSPGHFSGNTIYF
DNA: TGTGCCAGCAGCCCAGGACACTTCTCTGGAAACACCATATATTTT

V: TRBV27
size: .
J: TRBJ2-3
D: .
CDR3: CASSLRRGDTQYF
DNA: TGTGCCAGCAGTTTAAGGCGGGGAGATACGCAGTATTTT

V: TRBV9
size: .
J: TRBJ1-1
D: TRBD1
CDR3: CASNRGGGTEAFF
DNA: TGTGCCAGCAACAGGGGGGGAGGCACTGAAGCTTTCTTT

V: TRBV7-9
size: .
J: TRBJ1-4
D: .
CDR3: CASSLLQASTEKLFF
DNA: TGTGCCAGCAGCTTATTACAGGCTAGTACCGAAAAACTGTTTTTT

V: TRBV30
size: .
J: TRBJ2-5
D: .
CDR3: CAWSPGSETQYF
DNA: TGTGCCTGGAGTCCAGGGTCGGAGACCCAGTACTTC

V: TRBV4-1
size: few
J: TRBJ1-2
D: .
CDR3: CASSQVAEANYGYTF
DNA: TGCGCCAGCAGCCAAGTGGCAGAGGCTAACTATGGCTACACCTTC

V: TRBV2
size: .
J: TRBJ1-1
D: .
CDR3: CASSEARGFTEAFF
DNA: TGTGCCAGCAGTGAAGCACGGGGGTTTACTGAAGCTTTCTTT

V: TRBV19
size: .
J: TRBJ1-2
D: .
CDR3: CASSIRGPYGYTF
DNA: TGTGCCAGTAGTATAAGGGGCCCCTATGGCTACACCTTC

V: TRBV7-9
size: .
J: TRBJ1-6
D: TRBD1
CDR3: CASSFTGTGRLNSPLHF
DNA: TGTGCCAGCAGCTTCACCGGGACAGGGAGGTTAAATTCACCCCTCCACTTT

V: TRBV5-1
size: .
J: TRBJ1-6
D: TRBD1
CDR3: CASSLTGQNNSPLHF
DNA: TGCGCCAGCAGCTTGACGGGACAGAATAATTCACCCCTCCACTTT

V: TRBV12-5
size: .
J: TRBJ1-5
D: .
CDR3: CASGLSTGPQHF
DNA: TGTGCTAGTGGTTTGTCGACGGGGCCCCAGCATTTT

V: TRBV5-6
size: .
J: TRBJ2-5
D: TRBD1
CDR3: CASSWDRSYQETQYF
DNA: TGTGCCAGCAGTTGGGACAGATCATACCAAGAGACCCAGTACTTC

V: TRBV20-1
size: .
J: TRBJ1-5
D: .
CDR3: CSASRTFQPQHF
DNA: TGCAGTGCTAGTCGGACATTTCAGCCCCAGCATTTT

V: TRBV3-1/TRBV3-2
size: .
J: TRBJ2-7
D: TRBD1
CDR3: CASSKGQGNDEQYF
DNA: TGTGCCAGCAGCAAAGGACAGGGGAACGACGAGCAGTACTTC

V: TRBV2
size: .
J: TRBJ2-1
D: TRBD1
CDR3: CASRVGQGIYNEQFF
DNA: TGTGCCAGCAGGGTAGGACAGGGGATCTACAATGAGCAGTTCTTC

V: TRBV5-1
size: .
J: TRBJ1-1
D: .
CDR3: CASSFRGFEDTEAFF
DNA: TGCGCCAGCAGCTTTCGCGGATTTGAGGACACTGAAGCTTTCTTT

V: TRBV5-1
size: .
J: TRBJ1-1
D: .
CDR3: CASSAGQGNAEAFF
DNA: TGCGCCAGCAGCGCCGGACAAGGTAACGCTGAAGCTTTCTTT

V: TRBV11-3
size: .
J: TRBJ2-5
D: TRBD2
CDR3: CASSPGASGGAQETQYF
DNA: TGTGCCAGCAGCCCGGGGGCTAGCGGGGGAGCCCAAGAGACCCAGTACTTC

V: TRBV25-1
size: .
J: TRBJ1-1
D: .
CDR3: CASGKISGTEAFF
DNA: TGTGCCAGCGGCAAAATCTCGGGCACTGAAGCTTTCTTT

V: TRBV18
size: .
J: TRBJ1-6
D: .
CDR3: CASSPETGGYSPLHF
DNA: TGTGCCAGCTCCCCCGAAACCGGGGGATATTCACCCCTCCACTTT

V: TRBV6-6
size: .
J: TRBJ1-2
D: .
CDR3: CASSYSSPGNYGYTF
DNA: TGTGCCAGCAGTTACTCGAGCCCAGGGAACTATGGCTACACCTTC

V: TRBV7-8
size: .
J: TRBJ2-2
D: TRBD1
CDR3: CASSLGQGLTGELFF
DNA: TGTGCCAGCAGCTTAGGACAGGGTTTAACCGGGGAGCTGTTTTTT

V: TRBV3-1/TRBV3-2
size: .
J: TRBJ1-5
D: .
CDR3: CASSQDRRQPQHF
DNA: TGTGCCAGCAGCCAAGACCGGCGGCAGCCCCAGCATTTT

V: TRBV10-3
size: .
J: TRBJ2-7
D: TRBD1
CDR3: CAIRDSTGTSEQYF
DNA: TGTGCCATCAGAGATTCGACAGGGACCTCCGAGCAGTACTTC

V: TRBV19
size: .
J: TRBJ1-2
D: .
CDR3: CASSISPLGYTF
DNA: TGTGCCAGTAGTATTTCCCCACTTGGCTACACCTTC

V: TRBV5-3
size: .
J: TRBJ1-1
D: .
CDR3: CARSLGGANGPWAFF
DNA: TGTGCCAGAAGCTTGGGCGGGGCAAACGGACCTTGGGCTTTCTTT

V: TRBV2
size: .
J: TRBJ2-1
D: .
CDR3: CASSERNEQFF
DNA: TGTGCCAGCAGTGAACGGAATGAGCAGTTCTTC

V: TRBV4-1
size: .
J: TRBJ2-5
D: TRBD2
CDR3: CASSQGGGETQYF
DNA: TGCGCCAGCAGCCAAGGCGGGGGAGAGACCCAGTACTTC

V: TRBV27
size: .
J: TRBJ1-6
D: TRBD1
CDR3: CASSLTGTFYNSPLHF
DNA: TGTGCCAGCAGTTTGACAGGGACCTTCTATAATTCACCCCTCCACTTT

V: TRBV25-1
size: .
J: TRBJ1-1
D: .
CDR3: CASSENLMVAEAFF
DNA: TGTGCCAGCAGTGAAAACTTAATGGTGGCTGAAGCTTTCTTT

V: TRBV7-9
size: .
J: TRBJ2-5
D: .
CDR3: CASSYRDIRETQYF
DNA: TGTGCCAGCAGCTACCGGGACATAAGAGAGACCCAGTACTTC

V: TRBV7-9
size: .
J: TRBJ2-7
D: .
CDR3: CASSFPSSYEQYF
DNA: TGTGCCAGCAGCTTCCCCAGCTCCTACGAGCAGTACTTC

V: TRBV28
size: .
J: TRBJ2-3
D: .
CDR3: CASSLGGHGDTQYF
DNA: TGTGCCAGCAGTTTGGGGGGGCATGGAGATACGCAGTATTTT

V: TRBV19
size: .
J: TRBJ1-3
D: TRBD1
CDR3: CASSMDRGPGNTIYF
DNA: TGTGCCAGTAGTATGGACAGGGGCCCTGGAAACACCATATATTTT

V: TRBV5-1
size: .
J: TRBJ1-2
D: TRBD1
CDR3: CASSRDRVEDGYTF
DNA: TGCGCCAGCAGCCGGGACAGGGTGGAGGATGGCTACACCTTC